This T cell receptor beta chain is from a study of shared clonotypes between healthy human individuals. Points on this clone: Antigen: not known.

Study outcomes and limitations: Generation of non-shared clonotypes was less probable than generation of clonotypes shared by all four donors. Sorted-subset samples were not fully sequenced, rarefaction indicated.

Deep-level settings were used for running the assay. TCRdb's copy holds only in-frame clones and misses some; the assay was immunoSEQ multiplex PCR. The data hold approximately 2,300,000 clones, with around 93% observed a single time. Trimming at V came to 9 bases and at J to 9 bases, leaving 8 bases not matched to a gene. Germline V gene data show CDR1 as LNHDA and CDR2 as SQIVND (reference sequence). The CDR3 contains 13 residues. Sequenced material: naive CD4+ T cells from PBMCs. Subset specified: CD45RA+ positively selected. This clonotype was sampled from a young man in good health. Some clones in this sample may be carry-over from other donors' samples. V and J are TRBV19 and TRBJ1-5, with 10 bases identical to TRBD1. CDR3 residues: CASLRDRGSPQHF. DNA of the CDR3: TGTGCCAGCCTCCGGGACAGGGGATCGCCCCAGCATTTT.